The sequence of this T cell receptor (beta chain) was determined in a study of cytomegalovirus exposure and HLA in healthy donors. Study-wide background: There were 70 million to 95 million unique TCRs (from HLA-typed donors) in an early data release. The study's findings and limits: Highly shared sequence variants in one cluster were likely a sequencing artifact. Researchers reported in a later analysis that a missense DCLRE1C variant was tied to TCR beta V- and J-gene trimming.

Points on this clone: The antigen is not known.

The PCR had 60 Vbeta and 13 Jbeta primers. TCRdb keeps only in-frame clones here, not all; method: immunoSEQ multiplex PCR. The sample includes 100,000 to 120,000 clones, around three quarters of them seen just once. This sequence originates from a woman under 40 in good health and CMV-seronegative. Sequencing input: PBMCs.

The CDR3 loop reads CASSIQGSSYNEQFF. DNA for the CDR3: TGTGCCAGCAGCATACAGGGGAGCTCCTACAATGAGCAGTTCTTC. This chain connects TRBV11-3 to TRBJ2-1; 7 bases map to TRBD1. CDR1 and CDR2 (germline): SGHNT, YENEEA. The CDR3 contains 15 residues. Trimming took 5 bases from V and 0 from J; bases not matched to a gene: 4.